This T cell receptor beta chain was documented in a study of T cells expressing NK-cell markers. The CDR3 contains 14 residues. Germline V gene data show CDR1 as DFQATT and CDR2 as SNEGSKA (reference sequence). A 5'RACE template switching approach incorporating UMIs was used to make TCR beta cDNA. Reanalyzing the 5' RACE reads, TCRdb keeps one entry per CDR3 protein, without DNA. Seen in this sample are some 460,000 distinct CDR3 sequences; the ten most common clones hold approximately 1.5%. The material sequenced was blood T cells: a sorted CD56 or NKG2C T cell subset, CD4+ or CD8+ T cells, or bulk PBMC T cells (not recorded which). The sequence was obtained from a woman aged 50 to 60 in good health. This chain links TRBV20-1 with TRBJ2-5; as DNA is missing, the TRBD1 call by TCRdb cannot be tested. The CDR3 reads CSAPWPQRSETQYF.